The clone carrying this T cell receptor beta chain was counted at least ten times. The time point is: patch test 1, 2 weeks after DPC sensitization. Treatment reported: therapeutic diphenylcyclopropenone sensitization with weekly scalp DPC. The sample is drawn from a study of human T cells and chemical hapten exposure. Germline values: CDR1 LNHNV, CDR2 YYDKDF (reference sequence). CDR3 length equals 16 residues. V lost 2 bases, J lost 12 bases, and 15 bases stayed unmatched. TCRdb recomputed calls from the RACE reads with MiXCR, one row per CDR3 protein. This table has roughly 380,000 distinct CDR3 sequences, more than 4.5% appearing once.

The TCR sequence derives from a woman aged 45 to 65 with alopecia areata. Some clones in this sample may be carry-over from other donors' samples. The material sequenced was whole blood, taken in connection with sensitization to the hapten diphenylcyclopropenone (DPC). The gene calls are TRBV15 and TRBJ2-1, with 8 bases matching TRBD2. Here the CDR3 DNA reads TGTGCCACCAGCAGACCCCGGGGGGGGATCAATGAAGGGCAGTTCTTC. It translates to CATSRPRGGINEGQFF. Drawing the rest from reference TRBV15 and TRBJ2-1, the complete variable domain is DAMVIQNPRYQVTQFGKPVTLSCSQTLNHNVMYWYQQKSSQAPKLLFHYYDKDFNNEADTPDNFQSRRPNTSFCFLDIRSPGLGDTAMYLCATSRPRGGINEGQFFGPGTRLTVL.